This T cell receptor beta chain came from a study of siplizumab effects on memory and regulatory T cells. From germline, CDR1 is MNHNS and CDR2 SASEGT. There are 12 residues in the CDR3. V gave up 4 bases and J gave up 4 bases; unmatched junction bases: 1. TCRdb's table, derived via immunoSEQ multiplex PCR, lists solely in-frame clones and lacks some. The sample carries about 6,600 clones, approximately 34% recorded once. Mixed lymphocyte reaction cells underwent about six days of coculture at 37°C. Responder PBMCs were labelled with CFSE and stimulator PBMCs with Violet Dye, mixed 1:1. In the case of this clone: Its antigen remains unknown.

V usage is TRBV6-1 and J usage is TRBJ2-7; 7 bases align to TRBD2. Sequenced material: CFSE-low (dividing) CD8+ T cells sorted from an allogeneic mixed lymphocyte reaction. This TCR was sampled from a human donor in good health; the cells came from an allogeneic mixed lymphocyte reaction. The CDR3 loop is CASSGEGYEQYF. As DNA, the CDR3 is TGTGCCAGCAGTGGGGAGGGGTACGAGCAGTACTTC.